Listed here are 21 T cell receptor beta chains from one sample, sequenced in a study of molecular identifiers for immune sequencing clone quantification (dated by TCRdb to 2016 to 2019). Libraries were prepared through PCR. Instrument used: NextSeq 500. TCRdb redid the processing of the public reads, applying fastp at Q25 and MiXCR, and retained in-frame beta chains. Rows with one shared CDR3 protein collapse into an entry with the most common genes and DNA. Counted in this sample were more than 95,000 distinct CDR3 sequences; 20% to 25% of them appeared once. The leading ten clones occupy 0.85% to 0.95% of the sample. The sample was naive CD8+ T cells from blood, with Jurkat cell RNA spiked in. In the paper's terms, the cell subset or site label means: FACS-sorted CD8+CD4-CCR7+CD45RA+ naive T cells. Receptors originate from a human donor in good health. Some libraries in this study had Jurkat cell RNA spiked in.

Worth noting for this clonotype: One junction end does not reproduce the germline sequence, and a read error may be involved. The chain has TRBV4-1 and TRBJ2-7, with D perhaps TRBD1 (5 bases). CDR1 is MGHRA, CDR2 YSYEKL, per germline. The CDR3 consists of 17 residues. CDR3 coding DNA: TGCGCCAGCCGCCAAGAATCTGCAGGGATCATCTCCTACGAGCAGTACTTC. Protein product: CASRQESAGIISYEQYF.

Ten or more counts support this clonotype. The rearrangement links TRBV7-9 to TRBJ2-1; D is unclear. Trimming stripped 5 bases from V and 7 bases from J, with 9 bases between. This CDR3 has 12 amino acids. Germline V gives CDR1 SEHNR, CDR2 FQNEAQ (reference sequence). This CDR3 is CASSTYGNEQFF. The CDR3 DNA follows: TGTGCCAGCAGCACGTACGGGAATGAGCAGTTCTTC.

This clonotype was observed at least ten times. The chain combines TRBV7-6 with TRBJ2-3; 10 positions agree with TRBD1. The CDR3 runs 14 residues. J gave up 3 bases and V 9 bases, and 6 bases lay outside the gene matches. The germline V gene encodes CDR1 SGHVS and CDR2 FNYEAQ. The CDR3: CASSPGQGTDTQYF. The CDR3 DNA is TGTGCCAGTAGCCCGGGACAGGGGACAGATACGCAGTATTTT.

J is TRBJ2-7 and V is TRBV6-2 or TRBV6-3; a weak D match, TRBD1 (6 bases). Germline CDR1 is MNHEY and CDR2 is SVGEGT. CDR3 length: 14 amino acids. Deletions cut 2 bases from V and 3 bases from J, with 11 bases between. The DNA for the CDR3 is TGTGCCAGCAGTTACCCAGGGACAATCTACGAGCAGTACTTC. Amino acids: CASSYPGTIYEQYF.

This clonotype was seen at least ten times. The chain is built from TRBV27 and TRBJ2-3; no definite D call. Per the germline V gene, CDR1 is MNHEY and CDR2 is SMNVEV (reference sequence). The CDR3 consists of 14 residues. Trimming left V 1 base short and J 2 bases short, with 7 bases between. The CDR3, as DNA: TGTGCCAGCAGTTTATTAGGCGTCACAGATACGCAGTATTTT. It yields the protein CASSLLGVTDTQYF.

This clonotype was seen a few times. A single base separates this from a much larger clone, so it may be a read error. This chain links TRBV20-1 with TRBJ2-7, with TRBD1 as a possible D gene (7 bases). Trimming stripped 6 bases from V and 2 bases from J, with 17 bases between. This CDR3 has 14 amino acids. Looked up from germline, CDR1 is DFQATT and CDR2 is SNEGSKA (reference sequence). CDR3 bases: TGCAGTGCCGATGGCGGGGACAGAGCCTACGAGCAGTACTTC. Protein product: CSADGGDRAYEQYF.

This clonotype has a count of ten or more. The rearrangement links TRBV5-1 to TRBJ2-3, with 12 positions matching TRBD2. CDR3 length: 15 residues. Germline V gives CDR1 SGHRS, CDR2 YFSETQ. V shed 4 bases, J shed 5 bases, and the junction held 5 bases outside the gene matches. CDR3 loop: CASSPSGGALDTQYF. The CDR3 DNA reads as TGCGCCAGCAGCCCTAGCGGGGGGGCGTTAGATACGCAGTATTTT. The full variable domain, in which reference TRBV5-1 and TRBJ2-3 provide the parts outside the CDR3, is KAGVTQTPRYLIKTRGQQVTLSCSPISGHRSVSWYQQTPGQGLQFLFEYFSETQRNKGNFPGRFSGRQFSNSRSEMNVSTLELGDSALYLCASSPSGGALDTQYFGPGTRLTVL.

The gene calls are TRBV4-3 and TRBJ2-1; 10 nucleotides align to TRBD2. This CDR3 spans 17 amino acids. Germline assignment: CDR1 LGHNA and CDR2 YSLEER. The ends lost 1 base at V and 3 bases at J; junction bases unmatched: 6. For the CDR3, the DNA is TGCGCCAGCAGCCAAGGTCTAGCGGGAGTACTCTACAATGAGCAGTTCTTC. Amino acids: CASSQGLAGVLYNEQFF.

A remark on this clonotype: A much larger clone sits a single nucleotide away, making a read error possible. The V call is TRBV27, the J call TRBJ1-4, with no clear D. The CDR3 runs to 13 residues. Germline V gene sequence: CDR1 MNHEY, CDR2 SMNVEV (reference sequence). V shed 4 bases and J shed 8 bases, with 11 bases lying between them. The CDR3 region has the DNA TGTGCCAGCAGTTCCAGTGGAGGGGAAAAACTGTTTTTT. Its translation is CASSSSGGEKLFF.

With regard to this clonotype: Its ends do not fully match the called genes, so a read error is possible. The CDR3 DNA reads as TGTGCCAGCAGCGTGGGAGGACAGGGAAGCAATCAGCCCCCGCATTTT. Protein: CASSVGGQGSNQPPHF. This chain joins TRBV7-9 and TRBJ1-5, with 8 bases matching TRBD1. Looked up from germline, CDR1 is SEHNR and CDR2 is FQNEAQ (reference sequence). There are 16 residues in the CDR3.

As to this clonotype: One base away lies a much larger clone, so this may be a sequencing read error. The chain is built from TRBV27 and TRBJ2-4, with D unclear. Germline lookup yields CDR1 MNHEY and CDR2 SMNVEV (reference sequence). The CDR3 length is 13 residues. CDR3 loop: CASSSLAKNVQYF. CDR3 DNA: TGTGCCAGCAGTTCCTTAGCCAAAAACGTTCAGTACTTC.

The chain recombines TRBV27 with TRBJ2-7; no firm D call. Trimming shortened V by 6 bases and J by 4 bases, and 10 bases separated the two germline ends. Germline CDR1 reads MNHEY; CDR2 reads SMNVEV (reference sequence). This CDR3 comprises 12 residues. In nucleotides, the CDR3 is TGTGCCAGCAGCAATTTTCCTTACGAGCAGTACTTC. Translated: CASSNFPYEQYF.

This clonotype was recorded many times. The gene calls are TRBV29-1 and TRBJ2-5, with 11 bases matching TRBD1. This CDR3 has 18 residues. Germline CDR1 and CDR2: SQVTM and ANQGSEA. The J segment lost 4 bases and the V segment lost 4 bases, leaving 17 bases of the junction unmatched. The DNA for the CDR3 is TGCAGCGTTGCAACAAGCACAACCGGGACAGGGGGTAGAGAGACCCAGTACTTC. Translating gives CSVATSTTGTGGRETQYF. Full variable domain (remainder filled in from reference TRBV29-1 and TRBJ2-5): SAVISQKPSRDICQRGTSLTIQCQVDSQVTMMFWYRQQPGQSLTLIATANQGSEATYESGFVIDKFPISRPNLTFSTLTVSNMSPEDSSIYLCSVATSTTGTGGRETQYFGPGTRLLVL.

The chain is built from TRBV11-2 and TRBJ2-5; TRBD1 matches at 10 bases. In germline, CDR1 is SGHAT, CDR2 FQNNGV. Trimming took 5 bases from V and 5 from J; bases not matched to a gene: 8. The CDR3 is 15 residues long. The CDR3 loop reads CASSPDRGLSETQYF. The CDR3 DNA reads TGTGCCAGCAGCCCCGACAGGGGGCTGTCGGAGACCCAGTACTTC.

About this clonotype: This could be a read error, since a much larger clone is one nucleotide away. The rearrangement links TRBV19 to TRBJ2-7, with 8 bases lining up with TRBD1. Trimming at V came to 4 bases and at J to 1 base, leaving 6 bases not matched to a gene. The CDR3 sequence is 15 residues long. Germline CDR1 is LNHDA and CDR2 is SQIVND (reference sequence). In DNA form, the CDR3 reads TGTGCCAGTAGTACAACCGGGACAGGATCCTACGAGCAGTACTTC. Translation: CASSTTGTGSYEQYF.

This clonotype has ten or more counts. The genes are TRBV5-1 and TRBJ1-2; 9 bases agree with TRBD1. The germline CDR1 and CDR2 sequences are SGHRS and YFSETQ. The CDR3 covers 17 residues. J was trimmed by 10 bases and V by 7 bases; bases with no gene match: 23. CDR3 DNA sequence: TGCGCCAGCGCCAGCCCCCTGGGACAGGGCCTCGCCGATAACTACACCTTC. Protein: CASASPLGQGLADNYTF. Full variable domain (outside the CDR3, taken from reference TRBV5-1 and TRBJ1-2): KAGVTQTPRYLIKTRGQQVTLSCSPISGHRSVSWYQQTPGQGLQFLFEYFSETQRNKGNFPGRFSGRQFSNSRSEMNVSTLELGDSALYLCASASPLGQGLADNYTFGSGTRLTVV.

This clonotype was picked up one time. The chain carries TRBV21-1 and TRBJ2-1; the table gives TRBD1 as D, unverified against the DNA. TRBV21-1 is annotated as a pseudogene. The CDR3 is 17 residues long. The CDR3 here is CASSKVRAGDTTNEQFF. CDR3 coding DNA: TGTGCCAGCAGCAAAGTCAGGGCAGGGGACACGACGAATGAGCAGTTCTTC.

The chain links TRBV6-1 to TRBJ2-7, with D tentatively TRBD1 or TRBD2 (5 bases each). V was shortened by 6 bases and J by 1 base, with 16 bases between the two germline ends. From germline, CDR1 is MNHNS and CDR2 SASEGT. This CDR3 comprises 15 residues. In DNA form, the CDR3 reads TGTGCCAGCAGGTACATGAAGGGGAGATCCTACGAGCAGTACTTC. Translation: CASRYMKGRSYEQYF.

In the case of this clonotype: A read error may explain this, as a much larger clone is one base away. The chain has TRBV5-3 and TRBJ2-3; a possible D gene is TRBD2 (7 bases). TRBV5-3 is assigned to the ORF class and has an uncertain function. This CDR3 contains 16 residues. The chain's CDR3 is CASSPAGTREGDTRYF. CDR3 in DNA: TGTGCCAGCAGCCCAGCCGGGACGAGGGAGGGGGATACGCGGTATTTT.

In its sample, this clonotype was seen many times. This rearrangement joins TRBV7-9 to TRBJ2-7; D perhaps matches TRBD1 (5 bases). V lost 5 bases and J lost 0, with 11 bases in between. This CDR3 comprises 14 residues. The germline V gene has CDR1 SEHNR and CDR2 FQNEAQ (reference sequence). In DNA form, the CDR3 reads TGTGCCAGCAGCCACTCAGGGAACTCCTACGAGCAGTACTTC. Its protein product is CASSHSGNSYEQYF.

This clonotype has a count of ten or more. This chain connects TRBV7-2 to TRBJ2-3; D gene uncertain. Germline V lookup: CDR1 SGHTA, CDR2 FQGNSA. CDR3 length equals 13 residues. Trimming removed 5 bases at V and 0 bases at J, with 6 bases between. CDR3 amino acids: CASSEISTDTQYF. CDR3 nucleotides: TGTGCCAGCAGCGAGATTAGCACAGATACGCAGTATTTT.